Listed below are T cell receptor beta chains from one sample, sequenced in a study of blood T cells in healthy people across ages. TCRdb re-derived calls from the 5' RACE reads in MiXCR, one entry per CDR3 protein. In the table there are 850,000 to 1,100,000 distinct CDR3 sequences, 35% to 45% of which are singletons. Sequenced sample: blood. These receptors all stem from a man younger than 30 in good health. The CDR3 runs from the conserved cysteine through the conserved F or W. The D gene is left open where the match is weak. Not all rows give a size; the values are once, few, many and, for expanded clones, a class.

j_gene	d_gene	abundance	v_gene	CDR3aa	CDR3nt
TRBJ2-3	TRBD1	.	TRBV11-3	CASSSRTGHTDTQYF	TGTGCCAGCAGCTCCAGGACAGGGCACACAGATACGCAGTATTTT
TRBJ1-2	TRBD1	.	TRBV2	CASTGDYGYTF	TGTGCCAGTACAGGGGACTATGGCTACACCTTC
TRBJ1-4	.	few	TRBV5-1	CASSERTVVREKLFF	TGCGCCAGCAGCGAACGGACAGTCGTGCGTGAAAAACTGTTTTTT
TRBJ2-7	.	few	TRBV20-1	CSVWGRYSYNEQYF	TGCAGTGTTTGGGGCAGATACTCCTACAATGAGCAGTACTTC
TRBJ2-1	.	.	TRBV2	CASSEGAGRNEQFF	TGTGCCAGCAGTGAGGGGGCAGGTCGCAATGAGCAGTTCTTC
TRBJ1-5	.	.	TRBV6-2/TRBV6-3	CASNQVNQPQHF	TGTGCCAGCAACCAGGTCAATCAGCCCCAGCATTTT
TRBJ1-1	.	few	TRBV20-1	CSASRTGNEAFF	TGCAGTGCTAGCCGAACGGGCAACGAAGCTTTCTTT
TRBJ1-6	.	.	TRBV7-9	CASSFISGRGDNSPLHF	TGTGCCAGCAGCTTTATTTCAGGACGGGGGGATAATTCACCCCTCCACTTT
TRBJ2-3	.	many	TRBV12-3/TRBV12-4	CASRQLSRTDTQYF	TGTGCCAGCAGGCAGCTCTCTCGCACAGATACGCAGTATTTT
TRBJ2-1	.	.	TRBV4-3	CASSHTGTASSYNEQFF	TGCGCCAGCAGCCATACCGGGACTGCGAGCTCCTACAATGAGCAGTTCTTC
TRBJ2-7	.	.	TRBV9	CASSVDTGEGREQYF	TGTGCCAGCAGCGTTGACACAGGGGAGGGACGCGAGCAGTACTTC
TRBJ1-5	TRBD1	few	TRBV20-1	CSANRGRGQPQHF	TGCAGTGCTAACAGGGGGCGCGGTCAGCCCCAGCATTTT
TRBJ2-3	.	few	TRBV7-2	CASSLTRGTQYF	TGTGCCAGCAGCCTTACTCGGGGTACGCAGTATTTT
TRBJ1-2	.	few	TRBV9	CASGGGDYGYTF	TGTGCCAGTGGCGGAGGAGACTATGGCTACACCTTC